This TCR beta chain came from a study of blood T cells in healthy people across ages. General study points: With age, beta diversity per million T cells declined roughly linearly, significantly by 30 to 50. A conclusive naive versus antigen-experienced comparison was prevented by the unsorted PBMCs. It was the long-lived donors that had more naive CD4+ cells and higher diversity than aged donors.

Isolated PBMCs totaled at least 6 million in each sample. This clonotype was observed a handful of times. Antigen: not known. V trimming: 3 bases; J trimming: 7 bases; junction bases outside the gene matches: 20. CDR3 length equals 18 residues. CDR1 is DFQATT and CDR2 is SNEGSKA in the germline V gene (reference sequence). Sample-barcoded 5' priming and a J-beta primer mix drove a second PCR of roughly 6 to 12 cycles. TCRdb reprocessed the 5' RACE reads via MiXCR and lists one record per CDR3 protein. The data show about 940,000 distinct CDR3 sequences, 40% to 60% seen once. Input material: blood. The V and J genes are TRBV20-1 and TRBJ2-1; 8 bases are shared with TRBD2. The clonotype comes from a man aged 25-45 years in good health. CDR3 amino acids: CSARLPAGDPSTVNEQFF. CDR3 nucleotide sequence: TGCAGTGCTAGGCTTCCAGCGGGGGACCCAAGTACAGTGAATGAGCAGTTCTTC.